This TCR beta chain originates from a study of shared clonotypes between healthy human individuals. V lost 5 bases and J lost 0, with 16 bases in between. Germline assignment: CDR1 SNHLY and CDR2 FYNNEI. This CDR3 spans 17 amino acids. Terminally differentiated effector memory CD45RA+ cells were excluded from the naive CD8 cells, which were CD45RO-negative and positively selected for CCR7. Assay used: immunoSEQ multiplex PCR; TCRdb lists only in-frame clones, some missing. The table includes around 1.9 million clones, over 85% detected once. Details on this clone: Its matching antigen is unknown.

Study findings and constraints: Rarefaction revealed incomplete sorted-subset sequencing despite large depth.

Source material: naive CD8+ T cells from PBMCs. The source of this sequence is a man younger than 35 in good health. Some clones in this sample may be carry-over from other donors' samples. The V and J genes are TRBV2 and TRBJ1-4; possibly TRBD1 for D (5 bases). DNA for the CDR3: TGTGCCAGCAGTCGTGGGAATCTCAGGGCAACTAATGAAAAACTGTTTTTT. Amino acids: CASSRGNLRATNEKLFF. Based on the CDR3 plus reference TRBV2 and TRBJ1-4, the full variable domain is EPEVTQTPSHQVTQMGQEVILRCVPISNHLYFYWYRQILGQKVEFLVSFYNNEISEKSEIFDDQFSVERPDGSNFTLKIRSTKLEDSAMYFCASSRGNLRATNEKLFFGSGTQLSVL.